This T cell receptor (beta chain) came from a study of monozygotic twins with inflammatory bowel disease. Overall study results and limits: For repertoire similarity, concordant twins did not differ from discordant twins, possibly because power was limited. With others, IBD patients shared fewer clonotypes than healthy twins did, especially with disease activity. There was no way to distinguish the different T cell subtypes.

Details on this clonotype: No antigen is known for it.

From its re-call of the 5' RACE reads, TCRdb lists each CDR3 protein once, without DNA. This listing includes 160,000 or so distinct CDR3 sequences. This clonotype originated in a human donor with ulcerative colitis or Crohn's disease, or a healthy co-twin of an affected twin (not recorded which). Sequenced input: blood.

CDR3 residues: CASSLTYPLAGVDTDTQYF. This sequence joins TRBV7-3 and TRBJ2-3; TCRdb outputs TRBD2, but without DNA this stays unchecked. This CDR3 contains 19 residues. Germline-derived CDR1 and CDR2 are SGHTA and FQGTGA.